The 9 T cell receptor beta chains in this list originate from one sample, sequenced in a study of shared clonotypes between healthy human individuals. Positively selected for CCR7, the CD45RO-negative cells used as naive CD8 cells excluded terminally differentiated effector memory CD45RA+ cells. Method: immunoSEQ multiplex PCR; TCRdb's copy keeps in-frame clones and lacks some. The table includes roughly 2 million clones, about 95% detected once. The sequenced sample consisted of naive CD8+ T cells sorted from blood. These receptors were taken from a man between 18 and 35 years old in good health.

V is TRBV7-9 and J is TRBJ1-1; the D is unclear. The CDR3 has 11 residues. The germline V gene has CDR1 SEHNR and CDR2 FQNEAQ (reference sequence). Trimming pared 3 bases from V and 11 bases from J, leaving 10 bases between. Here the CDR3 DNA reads TGTGCCAGCAGCTTCTCAAAAGGGGCTTTCTTT. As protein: CASSFSKGAFF.

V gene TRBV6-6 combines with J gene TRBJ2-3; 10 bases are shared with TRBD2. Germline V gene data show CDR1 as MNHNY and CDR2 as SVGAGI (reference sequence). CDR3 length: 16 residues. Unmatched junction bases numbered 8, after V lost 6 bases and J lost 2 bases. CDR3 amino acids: CASRRTSGEFTDTQYF. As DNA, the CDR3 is TGTGCCAGCAGGAGGACTAGCGGAGAATTCACAGATACGCAGTATTTT.

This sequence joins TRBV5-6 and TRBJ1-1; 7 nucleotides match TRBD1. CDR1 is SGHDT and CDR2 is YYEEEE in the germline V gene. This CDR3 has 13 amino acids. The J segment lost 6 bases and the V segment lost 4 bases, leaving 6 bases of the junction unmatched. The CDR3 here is CASSEGGQAEAFF. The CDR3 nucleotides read TGTGCCAGCAGCGAAGGAGGACAGGCTGAAGCTTTCTTT.

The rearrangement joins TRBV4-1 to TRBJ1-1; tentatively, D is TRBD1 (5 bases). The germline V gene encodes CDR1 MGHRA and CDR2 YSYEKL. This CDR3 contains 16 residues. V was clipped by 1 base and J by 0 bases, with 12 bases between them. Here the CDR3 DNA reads TGCGCCAGCAGCCAAGTCGGGGCAGGGATGAACACTGAAGCTTTCTTT. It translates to CASSQVGAGMNTEAFF.

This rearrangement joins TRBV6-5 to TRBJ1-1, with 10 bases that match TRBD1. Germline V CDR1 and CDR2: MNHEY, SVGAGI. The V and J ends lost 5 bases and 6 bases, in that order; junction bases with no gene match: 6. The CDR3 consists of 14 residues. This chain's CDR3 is CASSGRQGAAEAFF. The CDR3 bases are TGTGCCAGCAGTGGAAGACAGGGGGCGGCTGAAGCTTTCTTT.

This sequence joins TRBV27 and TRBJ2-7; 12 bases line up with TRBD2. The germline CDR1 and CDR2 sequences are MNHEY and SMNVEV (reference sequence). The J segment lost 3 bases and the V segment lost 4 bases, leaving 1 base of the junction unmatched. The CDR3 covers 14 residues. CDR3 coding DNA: TGTGCCAGCAGTTGGACTAGCGGGATCTACGAGCAGTACTTC. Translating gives CASSWTSGIYEQYF.

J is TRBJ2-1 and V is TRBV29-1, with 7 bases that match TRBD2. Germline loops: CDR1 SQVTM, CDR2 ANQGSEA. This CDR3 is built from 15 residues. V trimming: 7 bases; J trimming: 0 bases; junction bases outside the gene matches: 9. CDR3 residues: CSAEAAGASYNEQFF. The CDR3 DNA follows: TGCAGCGCAGAGGCGGCGGGAGCCTCCTACAATGAGCAGTTCTTC.

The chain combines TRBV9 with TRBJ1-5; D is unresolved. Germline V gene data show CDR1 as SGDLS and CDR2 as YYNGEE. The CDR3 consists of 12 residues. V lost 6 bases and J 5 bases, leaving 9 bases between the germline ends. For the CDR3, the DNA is TGTGCCAGCATCCCCGGGGATCAGCCCCAGCATTTT. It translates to CASIPGDQPQHF.

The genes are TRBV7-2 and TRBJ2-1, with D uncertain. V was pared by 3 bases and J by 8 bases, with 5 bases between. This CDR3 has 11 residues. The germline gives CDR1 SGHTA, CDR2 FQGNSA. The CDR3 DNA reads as TGTGCCAGCAGCTTCGGCTATGAGCAGTTCTTC. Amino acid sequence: CASSFGYEQFF.